Sequencing of this T cell receptor beta chain was carried out in a study of Graves' ophthalmopathy and Graves' hyperthyroidism. In this sample, this clonotype turned up many times. Its antigen remains unknown. The study excluded patients with other autoimmune diseases, uncontrolled infections, pregnancy or lactation. Clinicians made diagnoses from clinical symptoms, serum thyroxine, TRAb, thyroid ultrasound and orbital computed tomography. General observations from the study: The authors also found most expanded thyroid clonotypes above 0.001 frequency in blood. The model's prediction of ophthalmopathy progression had roughly 71% sensitivity and roughly 72% specificity.

The study amplified TCR beta CDR3 regions using RNA transcripts. Scientists carried out first-round RT-PCR using HTBI primers and then a second-round multiplex PCR. TCRdb reprocessed the multiplex PCR reads via MiXCR and lists one record per CDR3 protein. The sample consists of 300,000 to 400,000 distinct CDR3 sequences, roughly a sixth of them appearing once. Material for sequencing was peripheral blood. This TCR was sampled from an adult woman with stable Graves' hyperthyroidism.

CDR3: CSARDIENEKLFF. The CDR3 nucleotides read TGCAGTGCTAGAGATATCGAGAATGAAAAACTGTTTTTT. The rearrangement joins TRBV20-1 to TRBJ1-4; no reliable D call. The CDR3 loop spans 13 amino acids. The ends were cut back, 0 bases at V and 5 bases at J, with 7 bases in the middle. Germline V gene lookup returns CDR1 DFQATT and CDR2 SNEGSKA (reference sequence).